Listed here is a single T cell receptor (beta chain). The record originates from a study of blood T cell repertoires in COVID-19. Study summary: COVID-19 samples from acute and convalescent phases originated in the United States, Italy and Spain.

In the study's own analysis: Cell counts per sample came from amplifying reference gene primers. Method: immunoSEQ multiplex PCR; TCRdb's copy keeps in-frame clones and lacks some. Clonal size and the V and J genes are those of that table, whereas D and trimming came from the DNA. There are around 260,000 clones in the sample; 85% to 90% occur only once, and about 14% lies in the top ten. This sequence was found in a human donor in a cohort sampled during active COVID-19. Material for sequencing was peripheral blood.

The DNA of the CDR3 is TGTGCCAGCAGTGAAGAGCACACCGGGGAGCTGTTTTTT. As protein: CASSEEHTGELFF. The V gene is TRBV2, the J gene TRBJ2-2; D uncertain. The CDR3 is 13 residues long. Looked up from germline, CDR1 is SNHLY and CDR2 is FYNNEI. The V end lost 1 base, the J end lost 3 bases, and 3 bases lay between the germline ends.